Listed below are T cell receptor beta chains from one sample, sequenced in a study of blood T cell repertoires in COVID-19. Some clones are missing from TCRdb's copy, which holds only in-frame ones; the method was immunoSEQ multiplex PCR. The sample comprises 130,000 or so clones, 85% to 90% of which are singletons, and around 20% rests with the top ten. Specimen: peripheral blood. These receptors originate from a man aged 50 or older with active or convalescent COVID-19. Each CDR3 is given with its conserved first and last residue. The D gene is left open where the match is weak. For some rows the clone size is stated as once, few or many, or as a class when expanded; others skip it.

V	J	D	size	CDR3	DNA
TRBV30	TRBJ1-4	TRBD1	few	CAWSINRGGNEKLFF	TGTGCCTGGTCGATAAACAGGGGAGGTAATGAAAAACTGTTTTTT
TRBV15	TRBJ2-5	TRBD1	NA	CATSRANRGLRGQETQYF	TGTGCCACCAGCAGAGCAAACAGGGGGCTCCGGGGGCAAGAGACCCAGTACTTC
TRBV19	TRBJ1-3	TRBD1	NA	CASSATGTGGNTIYF	TGTGCCAGTAGTGCAACCGGGACAGGGGGCAACACCATATATTTT
TRBV24-1	TRBJ2-5	TRBD1	NA	CATSDTGTGDGRTQYF	TGTGCCACCAGTGATACAGGGACAGGCGATGGAAGAACCCAGTACTTC
TRBV11-2	TRBJ2-6	TRBD1	NA	CASSPTGNGANVLTF	TGTGCCAGCAGCCCGACAGGGAATGGGGCCAACGTCCTGACTTTC
TRBV5-1	TRBJ1-1	NA	NA	CASSIATGRLMNTEAFF	TGCGCCAGCAGCATCGCGACGGGGAGACTCATGAACACTGAAGCTTTCTTT
TRBV11-2	TRBJ2-5	TRBD2	NA	CASSLDGWTSGSQTQYF	TGTGCCAGCAGCTTAGATGGATGGACTAGCGGGAGTCAGACCCAGTACTTC
TRBV21-1	TRBJ2-5	NA	NA	CASSKPRGTSARPFQETQYF	TGTGCCAGCAGCAAACCAAGGGGGACTAGCGCCAGACCATTCCAAGAGACCCAGTACTTC
TRBV29-1	TRBJ2-5	NA	once	CSVGGGLGSRQETQYF	TGCAGCGTTGGCGGGGGCTTAGGTTCGAGGCAAGAGACCCAGTACTTC
TRBV19	TRBJ2-1	TRBD1	NA	CASSSGDSSYNEQFF	TGTGCCAGTAGTTCAGGGGACAGCTCCTACAATGAGCAGTTCTTC
TRBV9	TRBJ2-2	TRBD1	NA	CASSPRQGYTGELFF	TGTGCCAGCAGCCCCCGACAGGGATACACCGGGGAGCTGTTTTTT
TRBV14	TRBJ2-1	TRBD2	NA	CASSRRLAGGGYNEQFF	TGTGCCAGCAGCCGTAGACTAGCGGGGGGGGGATACAATGAGCAGTTCTTC
TRBV3-1/TRBV3-2	TRBJ2-7	TRBD2	NA	CASSQDKGGTSSYEQYF	TGTGCCAGCAGCCAAGATAAGGGGGGGACTAGCTCCTACGAGCAGTACTTC
TRBV7-2	TRBJ1-1	TRBD1	NA	CASSQTGGLNTEAFF	TGTGCCAGCAGCCAGACAGGGGGCCTGAACACTGAAGCTTTCTTT
TRBV6-1	TRBJ2-7	TRBD1	NA	CASSESVQTPGQEYF	TGTGCCAGCAGTGAATCCGTCCAGACCCCGGGACAGGAGTACTTC
TRBV3-1/TRBV3-2	TRBJ2-2	TRBD2	NA	CASSRGLAGQGTGELFF	TGTGCCAGCAGCCGGGGACTAGCGGGACAAGGGACCGGGGAGCTGTTTTTT
TRBV24-1	TRBJ1-2	NA	NA	CATSDFSGSYGYTF	TGTGCCACCAGTGATTTTTCAGGGTCCTATGGCTACACCTTC